The 6 T cell receptor beta chains below come from one sample, sequenced in a study of metastatic and nonmetastatic thyroid tumors. Nobody among the patients had been given any treatment before thyroid surgery. TCRdb used MiXCR to call clones anew from the PCR reads. The data contain roughly 21,000 clones, roughly 28% of them singletons. Sequencing was carried out using tumor tissue. The receptors stem from a male donor with papillary thyroid cancer or a benign thyroid nodule (not recorded which). Some clones in this sample may be carry-over from other donors' samples.

The chain employs TRBV20-1 and TRBJ1-4; TRBD1 is a possible D gene (5 bases). CDR3 size: 15 residues. Germline V gives CDR1 DFQATT, CDR2 SNEGSKA (reference sequence). The germline V and J ends were trimmed by 6 bases and 5 bases, with 19 bases remaining between them. The CDR3 protein is CSAPTPGTGNEKLFF. The DNA for the CDR3 is TGCAGTGCCCCCACCCCCGGGACGGGAAATGAAAAACTGTTTTTT.

This clone was found many times. This may come from a read error, since a much larger clone is one base off. The sample carries other DNA sequences with the same CDR3. Here the CDR3 DNA reads TGTGCCAGCAGTTTTGCGGGGGAGGGCGAGCAGTACTTC. Protein: CASSFAGEGEQYF. The gene calls are TRBV6-1 and TRBJ2-7, with TRBD2 identical over 7 bases. CDR3 length: 13 amino acids. The V and J ends lost 5 bases and 6 bases, in that order; junction bases with no gene match: 7. Germline-derived CDR1 and CDR2 are MNHNS and SASEGT.

Within the sample, this clone is medium-sized. The V gene is TRBV29-1, the J gene TRBJ1-1; the D gene is possibly TRBD1 (6 bases). This CDR3 has 15 amino acids. V was trimmed by 0 bases and J by 1 base, leaving 12 bases between them. Germline V gene sequence: CDR1 SQVTM, CDR2 ANQGSEA. The CDR3 loop is CSVEEGGKGNTEAFF. CDR3 sequence (DNA): TGCAGCGTTGAAGAGGGGGGCAAGGGGAACACTGAAGCTTTCTTT.

This clone was recorded many times. The chain links TRBV12-3 or TRBV12-4 to TRBJ2-5, with TRBD1 as a possible D gene (6 bases). The CDR3 totals 13 residues. The germline V and J ends were trimmed by 5 bases and 5 bases, with 12 bases remaining between them. In nucleotides, the CDR3 is TGTGCCAGCAGTCTCGGACAGACCGAGACCCAGTACTTC. It yields the protein CASSLGQTETQYF.

V usage is TRBV11-3 and J usage is TRBJ2-3; 8 bases agree with TRBD1. The CDR3 totals 15 residues. J was trimmed by 3 bases and V by 6 bases; bases with no gene match: 8. Germline-derived CDR1 and CDR2 are SGHNT and YENEEA. CDR3 in DNA: TGTGCCAGCAGACCTGACAGGGGAGCAACAGATACGCAGTATTTT. It is translated as CASRPDRGATDTQYF.

The sample holds a few counts of this clone. The chain uses TRBV10-3 and TRBJ2-1; maybe TRBD1 (6 bases). V lost 6 bases to trimming and J lost 13 bases, with 19 bases between them. Germline CDR1 reads ENHRY; CDR2 reads SYGVKD. The CDR3 is 13 residues long. The CDR3 bases are TGTGCCATCAGCCGTGGGGTTGACAGGTCTCAGTTCTTC. It translates to CAISRGVDRSQFF.